This TCR beta chain was documented in a study of response to subunit inactivated influenza vaccine listed by TCRdb under 2018. Turning to the overall study: Deep quantitative T cell receptor repertoire profiling was used in the study to track responses to a trivalent subunit inactivated influenza vaccine.

This specimen's time point label, interpreted: approximately 45 days after influenza vaccine administration. The CDR3 covers 17 residues, taking in both the cysteine and the phenylalanine. Only the CDR3 portion is preserved as DNA: 51 bases, with reading frame beginning at the first base. Compared with germline, V lacks 4 bases and J lacks 4 bases; bases without a gene match: 15. According to the germline V gene (reference sequence), CDR1 reads DFQATT and CDR2 reads SNEGSKA. Paper-wide results and their limitations: According to the authors, only a limited number of new T cells may be recruited by each seasonal influenza vaccination.

Of note for this clonotype: Its specific antigen is unknown. Nothing much larger sits one base from this clone, and base qualities are not available.

Receptors were amplified or captured by RT-PCR. Reads for this sample came from an Illumina HiSeq 2500. The public sequencing data were trimmed at Q25 with fastp and processed into clonotypes with MiXCR by TCRdb, which kept only in-frame beta chains. Every CDR3 protein is listed once, alongside the most common genes and DNA of its rows. The table for this sample lists under 200,000 distinct CDR3 sequences; roughly 10% of them were counted only once. The ten largest account for 9.5% to 15% of the sample. The chain couples TRBV20-1 to TRBJ2-1; the central 8 bases match TRBD2. The sample consisted of non-naive T cells sorted from PBMCs, taken roughly 47 days after vaccination. The sample's cell subset or site label, in plain terms: memory T cell fraction. This receptor was taken from a man between 45 and 60 years old who received an inactivated influenza vaccine. Donor details come from another sample of the same person, matched by shared clones. The CDR3 reads as follows: CSAINSGGQMRYNEQFF. The DNA sequence is TGCAGTGCTATAAACTCGGGGGGGCAAATGAGGTACAATGAGCAGTTCTTC.